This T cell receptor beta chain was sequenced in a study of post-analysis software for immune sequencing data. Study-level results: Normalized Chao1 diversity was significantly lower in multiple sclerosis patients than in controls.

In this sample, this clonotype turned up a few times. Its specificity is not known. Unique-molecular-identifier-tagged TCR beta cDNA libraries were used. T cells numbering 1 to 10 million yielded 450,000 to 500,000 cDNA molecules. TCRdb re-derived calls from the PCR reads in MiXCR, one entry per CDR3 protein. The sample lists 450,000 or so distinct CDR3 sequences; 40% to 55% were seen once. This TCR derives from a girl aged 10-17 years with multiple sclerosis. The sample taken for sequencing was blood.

For the CDR3, the DNA is TGCGCCAGCAGCCATGAAGCGGAGTACGTACCCAATGAGCAGTTCTTC. This sequence encodes CASSHEAEYVPNEQFF. The chain couples TRBV4-1 to TRBJ2-1; tentative D call: TRBD2 (5 bases). Germline CDR1 and CDR2: MGHRA and YSYEKL. The germline V and J ends were trimmed by 3 bases and 6 bases, with 18 bases remaining between them. There are 16 residues in the CDR3.